This is a list of T cell receptor beta chains from one sample in a study of OX40 agonist ivuxolimab in advanced cancers. Using immunoSEQ multiplex PCR, the repertoire was profiled, and TCRdb retains in-frame clones only, with some absent. The table shows about 62,000 clones, with 85% occurring only once. The sample in question was CD4+ or CD8+ T cells sorted from blood, obtained in a trial of the OX40 agonist ivuxolimab. These TCRs come from an adult with an advanced solid tumor such as melanoma, head and neck, liver or kidney cancer. The CDR3 runs from the conserved cysteine through the conserved F or W. A D gene is named only where the DNA matches it firmly. Rows give clone size only sometimes, using once, few, many, or a class for an expanded clone.

J gene,D gene,V gene,clone size,CDR3 DNA,CDR3 protein
TRBJ2-3,-,TRBV14,-,TGTGCCAGCAGCCAAGATCTGATCCCGGATACGCAGTATTTT,CASSQDLIPDTQYF
TRBJ2-5,TRBD2,TRBV5-1,-,TGCGCCAGCAGCTCAGCGGGGGGGACGACCCAGTACTTC,CASSSAGGTTQYF
TRBJ1-1,TRBD1,TRBV2,-,TGTGCCAGCAGTAAACAGGGGGACACTGAAGCTTTCTTT,CASSKQGDTEAFF
TRBJ1-2,TRBD1,TRBV29-1,-,TGCAGCGTCCGCGTCGACAGGGGAGGATATGGCTACACCTTC,CSVRVDRGGYGYTF
TRBJ1-4,TRBD1,TRBV6-1,-,TGTGCCAGCAGAGGGACAGACCCGCTCGAAAAACTGTTTTTT,CASRGTDPLEKLFF
TRBJ1-3,-,TRBV4-1,-,TGCGCCAGCAGTCCAGTGGGAGGAAACACCATATATTTT,CASSPVGGNTIYF
TRBJ2-1,-,TRBV27,-,TGTGCCAGCAGTACCGGGACGTACAATGAGCAGTTCTTC,CASSTGTYNEQFF
TRBJ2-7,TRBD1,TRBV5-4,-,TGTGCCAGCAGCGACCCGACAGGGTCTATGCACGAGCAGTACTTC,CASSDPTGSMHEQYF
TRBJ1-4,TRBD1,TRBV2,-,TGTGCCAGCAGCCCCGGGACAGGGGATGCAACTAATGAAAAACTGTTTTTT,CASSPGTGDATNEKLFF
TRBJ1-2,TRBD1,TRBV6-5,-,TGTGCCAGCAGTACCGGGACAGGGGGCTACACCTTC,CASSTGTGGYTF
TRBJ2-7,-,TRBV9,-,TGTGCCAGCAGCGTAAATGGGGGGGAGCAGTACTTC,CASSVNGGEQYF
TRBJ2-7,TRBD1,TRBV29-1,few,TGCAGCGTTGCCGCAGGGGGCTGGGAGCAGTACTTC,CSVAAGGWEQYF
TRBJ2-7,TRBD1,TRBV5-5,-,TGTGCCAGCAGCTTGAGCTGGGCCGGGACAGCCTCCTACGAGCAGTACTTC,CASSLSWAGTASYEQYF
TRBJ2-3,-,TRBV7-9,-,TGTGCCAGCAGCCAGGGCACAGATACGCAGTATTTT,CASSQGTDTQYF
TRBJ1-5,-,TRBV28,-,TGTGCCAGCAGTTTGCCCCAGGGGAGGATCAATCAGCCCCAGCATTTT,CASSLPQGRINQPQHF
TRBJ1-2,-,TRBV2,-,TGTGCCAGCAGTGAAATCGACAGAAGAATACTCTACACCTTC,CASSEIDRRILYTF
TRBJ2-3,-,TRBV9,-,TGTGCCAGCAGCGTATTCGGGGTGCTCACAGATACGCAGTATTTT,CASSVFGVLTDTQYF
TRBJ1-6,-,TRBV6-1,-,TGTGCCAGCAGTACGACAGTTTTAGATTCACCCCTCCACTTT,CASSTTVLDSPLHF
TRBJ1-2,-,TRBV4-2,-,TGTGCCAGCAGCCAAGATGGCAAGGCCCTTAACTATGGCTACACCTTC,CASSQDGKALNYGYTF
TRBJ1-3,TRBD1,TRBV30,few,TGTGCCTGGAGTGCCGACAGGGGAACTGGAAACACCATATATTTT,CAWSADRGTGNTIYF
TRBJ2-5,TRBD2,TRBV7-2,-,TGTGCCAGCAGCTTCGTGACTAGCGGGGGGGAGGAGACCCAGTACTTC,CASSFVTSGGEETQYF
TRBJ1-1,TRBD1,TRBV19,few,TGTGCCAGTCGACAGGGGGCGAACACTGAAGCTTTCTTT,CASRQGANTEAFF
TRBJ2-6,-,TRBV15,-,TGTGCCACCAGCAGAAGAGGGGGTCAGGGGCCCTCAGGGGCCAACGTCCTGACTTTC,CATSRRGGQGPSGANVLTF
TRBJ2-7,TRBD2,TRBV29-1,-,TGCAGCGTAGGACTAGCGGACTACGAGCAGTACTTC,CSVGLADYEQYF
TRBJ1-2,-,TRBV5-4,-,TGTGCCAGCAGCCCGGGCGGCAAGGACAACTATGGCTACACCTTC,CASSPGGKDNYGYTF
TRBJ2-7,TRBD2,TRBV10-3,-,TGTGCCAGTAGCGGGAGGGCCGGAGAGCAGTACTTC,CASSGRAGEQYF
TRBJ1-1,-,TRBV10-2,-,TGCGCCAGTTGGGATGCCGGGAACACTGAAGCTTTCTTT,CASWDAGNTEAFF
TRBJ1-2,-,TRBV5-6,-,TGTGCCAGCAGCTTGAGGGCAAAGAACTATGGCTACACCTTC,CASSLRAKNYGYTF
TRBJ2-1,TRBD2,TRBV5-1,-,TGCGCCAGCAGCTTGGTTTCCAGCGGGAGTATGAATGAGCAGTTCTTC,CASSLVSSGSMNEQFF
TRBJ2-7,-,TRBV28,-,TGTGCCAGCAGAAGGGGCAGCTCCTACGAGCAGTACTTC,CASRRGSSYEQYF
TRBJ1-2,-,TRBV29-1,-,TGCAGCGTTGAACTCAGTCCCTATGGCTACACCTTC,CSVELSPYGYTF
TRBJ1-5,TRBD1,TRBV6-6,-,TGTGCCAGCAGCCCCGACAGGGACGCGCCGCCCCAGCATTTT,CASSPDRDAPPQHF
TRBJ1-1,-,TRBV19,-,TGTGCCAGTAGTGTGGGTCGGATGGCTGAAGCTTTCTTT,CASSVGRMAEAFF
TRBJ2-5,-,TRBV18,-,TGTGCCAGCTCACCATTAACAGGAAGAGAGGGGACCCAGTACTTC,CASSPLTGREGTQYF
TRBJ1-5,-,TRBV19,-,TGTGCCAGTAGTATAGTTGGGGACTACAATCAGCCCCAGCATTTT,CASSIVGDYNQPQHF
TRBJ2-5,TRBD2,TRBV7-6,-,TGTGCCAGCAGCTTAGAAGTCCCTAGCGGGGGTCCAGAGACCCAGTACTTC,CASSLEVPSGGPETQYF
TRBJ1-5,TRBD1,TRBV6-1,-,TGTGCCAGCAGTGAAGGACAGGGTATTTTACAGCCCCAGCATTTT,CASSEGQGILQPQHF
TRBJ2-7,-,TRBV14,once,TGTGCCAGCAGCCTCGGGGTGGGGCAATTGGAGCAGTACTTC,CASSLGVGQLEQYF
TRBJ2-7,TRBD2,TRBV30,-,TGTGCCTGGAGTCCCCGGGAGGGCGAGCAGTACTTC,CAWSPREGEQYF
TRBJ2-7,-,TRBV19,once,TGTGCCAGTTCCCGGTATTTCTACTCGGGGGAGCAGTACTTC,CASSRYFYSGEQYF
TRBJ2-7,TRBD1,TRBV7-9,-,TGTGCCAGCAGAAACACCGGGACAGGAGCTAACTACGAGCAGTACTTC,CASRNTGTGANYEQYF
TRBJ1-2,-,TRBV7-9,-,TGTGCCAGCAGCTTAGATGAGGGAACGAGCTACACCTTC,CASSLDEGTSYTF